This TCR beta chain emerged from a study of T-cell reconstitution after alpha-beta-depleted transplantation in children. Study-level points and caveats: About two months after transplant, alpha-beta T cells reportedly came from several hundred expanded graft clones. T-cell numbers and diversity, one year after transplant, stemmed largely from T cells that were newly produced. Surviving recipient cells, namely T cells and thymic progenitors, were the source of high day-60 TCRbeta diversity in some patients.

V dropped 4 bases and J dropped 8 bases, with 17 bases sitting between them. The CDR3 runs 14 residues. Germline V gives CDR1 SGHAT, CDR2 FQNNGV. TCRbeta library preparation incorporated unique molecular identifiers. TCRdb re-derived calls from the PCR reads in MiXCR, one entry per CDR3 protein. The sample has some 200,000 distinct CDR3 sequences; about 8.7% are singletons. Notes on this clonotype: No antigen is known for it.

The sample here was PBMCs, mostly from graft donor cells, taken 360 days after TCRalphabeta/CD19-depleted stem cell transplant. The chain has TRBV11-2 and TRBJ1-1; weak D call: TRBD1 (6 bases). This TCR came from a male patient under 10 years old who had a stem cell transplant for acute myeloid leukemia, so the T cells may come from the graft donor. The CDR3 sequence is CASSSTAGVREAFF. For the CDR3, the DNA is TGTGCCAGCAGCTCCACTGCAGGGGTTAGGGAAGCTTTCTTT.